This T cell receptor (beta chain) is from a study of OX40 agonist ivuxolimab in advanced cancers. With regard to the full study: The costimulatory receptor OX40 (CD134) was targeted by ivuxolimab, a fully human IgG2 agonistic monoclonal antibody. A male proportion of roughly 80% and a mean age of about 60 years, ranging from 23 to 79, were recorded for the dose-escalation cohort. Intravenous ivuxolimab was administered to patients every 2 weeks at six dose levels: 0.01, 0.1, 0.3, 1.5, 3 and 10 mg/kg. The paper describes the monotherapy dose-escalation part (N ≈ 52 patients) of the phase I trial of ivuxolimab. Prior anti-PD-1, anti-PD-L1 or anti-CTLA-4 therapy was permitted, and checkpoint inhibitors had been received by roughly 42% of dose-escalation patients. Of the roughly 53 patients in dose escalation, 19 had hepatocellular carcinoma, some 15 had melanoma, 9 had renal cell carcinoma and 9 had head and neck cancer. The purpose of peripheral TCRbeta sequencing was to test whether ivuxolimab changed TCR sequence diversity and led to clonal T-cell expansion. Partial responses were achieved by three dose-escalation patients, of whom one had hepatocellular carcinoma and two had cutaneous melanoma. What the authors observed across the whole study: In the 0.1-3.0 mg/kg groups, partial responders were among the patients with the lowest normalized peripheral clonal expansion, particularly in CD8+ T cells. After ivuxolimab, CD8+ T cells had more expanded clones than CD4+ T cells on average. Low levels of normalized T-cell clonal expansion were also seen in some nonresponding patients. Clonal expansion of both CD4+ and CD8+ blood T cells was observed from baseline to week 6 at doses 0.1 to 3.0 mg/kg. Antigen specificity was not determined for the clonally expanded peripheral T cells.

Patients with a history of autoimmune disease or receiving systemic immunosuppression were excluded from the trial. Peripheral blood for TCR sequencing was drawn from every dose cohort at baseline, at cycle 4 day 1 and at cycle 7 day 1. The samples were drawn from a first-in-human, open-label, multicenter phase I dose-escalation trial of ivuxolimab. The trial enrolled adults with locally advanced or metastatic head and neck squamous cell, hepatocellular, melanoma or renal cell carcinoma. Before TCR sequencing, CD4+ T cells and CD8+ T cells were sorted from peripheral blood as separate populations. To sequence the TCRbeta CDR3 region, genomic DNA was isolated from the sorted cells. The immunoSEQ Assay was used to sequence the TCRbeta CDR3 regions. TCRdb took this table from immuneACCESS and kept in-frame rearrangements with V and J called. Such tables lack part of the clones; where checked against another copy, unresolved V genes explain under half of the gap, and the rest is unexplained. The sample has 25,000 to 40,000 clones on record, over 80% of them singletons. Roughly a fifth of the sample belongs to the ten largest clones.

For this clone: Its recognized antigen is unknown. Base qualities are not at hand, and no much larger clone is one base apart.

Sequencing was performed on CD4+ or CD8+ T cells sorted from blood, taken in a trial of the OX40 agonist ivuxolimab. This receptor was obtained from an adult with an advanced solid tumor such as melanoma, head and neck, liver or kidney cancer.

The DNA sequence is given as TGTGCCAGCAGCTTGGGGGGGCACTACGAGCAGTACTTC. The resulting protein is CASSLGGHYEQYF. In this chain, TRBV7-2 is recombined with TRBJ2-7; the D region possibly corresponds to TRBD2 (7 bases align). CDR1 and CDR2 are read off the germline V gene as SGHTA and FQGNSA. The cysteine opens and the phenylalanine closes a CDR3 of 13 amino acids. Only the CDR3 part of the read is kept: 39 bases, read in frame from the first base. The trim is 3 bases for V and 3 bases for J, with a gap of 9 bases between the germline ends.